This record covers a single T cell receptor (beta chain). Antigen specificity is unknown. This sample is part of a study of T cell responses to AZD1222 COVID-19 vaccine. Study overall: Timing groups of about 4 and about 12 weeks for second doses were pooled. Study results and caveats: Scientists sampled the repertoires only once the peak T cell response had passed. The donor group comprised mostly white British people and more females; the analysis possibly underestimated clonal diversity. At 160-218 and 743-854, vaccine-associated CD4 TCRs were dominant, and they spanned spike.

The germline V gene encodes CDR1 MRHNA and CDR2 SNTAGT. V lost 6 bases, J lost 3 bases, and 11 bases lay in between. The CDR3 length is 13 residues. Assay: immunoSEQ multiplex PCR; the TCRdb copy retains only in-frame clones and omits some. The sample holds 150,000 to 200,000 clones, roughly 93% seen once. This receptor was identified in an adult in good health. The V call is TRBV6-4, the J call TRBJ1-1; possibly TRBD1 for D (5 bases). This material consisted of peripheral blood, taken on day 0 of AZD1222 vaccination. CDR3 protein: CASSRVPDTEAFF. As DNA, the CDR3 is TGTGCCAGCAGCAGGGTTCCGGACACTGAAGCTTTCTTT.